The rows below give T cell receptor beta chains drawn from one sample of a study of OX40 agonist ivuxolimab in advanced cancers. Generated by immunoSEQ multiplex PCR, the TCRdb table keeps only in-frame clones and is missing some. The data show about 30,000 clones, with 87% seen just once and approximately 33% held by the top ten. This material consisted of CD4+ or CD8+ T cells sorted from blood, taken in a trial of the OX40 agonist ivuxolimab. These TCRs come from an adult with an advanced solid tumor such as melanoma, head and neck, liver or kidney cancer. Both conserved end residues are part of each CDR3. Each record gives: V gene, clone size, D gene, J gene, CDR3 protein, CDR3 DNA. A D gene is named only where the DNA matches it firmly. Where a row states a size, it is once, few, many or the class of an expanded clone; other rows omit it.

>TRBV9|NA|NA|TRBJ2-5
CASSAQGTKETQYF
TGTGCCAGCAGCGCCCAGGGGACTAAAGAGACCCAGTACTTC
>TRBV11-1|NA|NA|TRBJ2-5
CASSLIEEETQYF
TGTGCCAGCAGCTTAATAGAAGAAGAGACCCAGTACTTC
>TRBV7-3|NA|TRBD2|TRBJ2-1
CASRAGTSGGNEQFF
TGTGCCAGCAGGGCCGGGACTAGCGGGGGGAATGAGCAGTTCTTC
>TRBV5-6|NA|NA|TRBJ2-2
CASSMTENTGELFF
TGTGCCAGCAGCATGACAGAAAACACCGGGGAGCTGTTTTTT
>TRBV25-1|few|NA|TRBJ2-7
CASSGPRGEQYF
TGTGCCAGCTCCGGGCCCCGGGGGGAGCAGTACTTC
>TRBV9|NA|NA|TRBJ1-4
CASSASAREPNEKLFF
TGTGCCAGCAGCGCCTCCGCCAGGGAACCTAATGAAAAACTGTTTTTT
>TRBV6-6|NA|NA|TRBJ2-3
CASSAGATTSTDTQYF
TGTGCCAGCAGTGCGGGCGCTACTACTAGCACAGATACGCAGTATTTT
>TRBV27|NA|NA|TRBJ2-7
CASSRLDSPYEQYF
TGTGCCAGCAGTCGATTAGACTCCCCCTACGAGCAGTACTTC
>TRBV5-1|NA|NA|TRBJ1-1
CASSHPQDSNTEAFF
TGCGCCAGCAGCCACCCACAGGACTCAAACACTGAAGCTTTCTTT
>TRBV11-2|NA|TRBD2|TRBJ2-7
CASSSVEGRGGSYEQYF
TGTGCCAGCAGCTCCGTGGAAGGTAGGGGAGGGAGCTACGAGCAGTACTTC
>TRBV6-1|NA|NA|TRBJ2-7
CASSERPGSYEQYF
TGTGCCAGCAGTGAACGGCCAGGATCCTACGAGCAGTACTTC
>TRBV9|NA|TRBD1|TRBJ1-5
CASSVTGGANQPQHF
TGTGCCAGCAGCGTGACAGGGGGCGCAAATCAGCCCCAGCATTTT
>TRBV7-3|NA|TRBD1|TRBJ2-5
CASSLDRQETQYF
TGTGCCAGCAGCTTGGACAGGCAAGAGACCCAGTACTTC
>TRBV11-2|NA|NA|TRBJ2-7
CASSLGDGAGLSSYEQYF
TGTGCCAGCAGCTTAGGGGACGGAGCGGGTCTTAGCTCCTACGAGCAGTACTTC
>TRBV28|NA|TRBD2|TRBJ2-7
CASRPSGGAIPYEQYF
TGTGCCAGCAGACCAAGCGGGGGGGCTATCCCCTACGAGCAGTACTTC
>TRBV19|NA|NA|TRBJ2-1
CASSLGEGSYNEQFF
TGTGCCAGTAGTCTAGGGGAAGGCTCCTACAATGAGCAGTTCTTC
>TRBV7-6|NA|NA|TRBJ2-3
CASSPRGGVLADTQYF
TGTGCCAGCAGCCCAAGGGGGGGGGTTCTTGCAGATACGCAGTATTTT
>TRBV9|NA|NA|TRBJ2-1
CASSVLRDNPNEQFF
TGTGCCAGCAGCGTACTCCGGGACAACCCCAATGAGCAGTTCTTC
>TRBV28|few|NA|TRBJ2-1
CASNSPPRNEQFF
TGTGCCAGCAATTCACCACCCAGAAATGAGCAGTTCTTC
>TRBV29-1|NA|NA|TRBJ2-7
CSVADRVYEQYF
TGCAGCGTAGCGGACAGAGTTTACGAGCAGTACTTC
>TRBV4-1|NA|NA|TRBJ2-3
CASSQGPPRTDTQYF
TGCGCCAGCAGCCAAGGCCCTCCCCGCACAGATACGCAGTATTTT
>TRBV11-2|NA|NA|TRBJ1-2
CASSLAGGGYGYTF
TGTGCCAGCAGCTTAGCCGGAGGGGGCTATGGCTACACCTTC
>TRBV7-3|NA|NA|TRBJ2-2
CASSFGTDTGELFF
TGTGCCAGCAGCTTCGGGACCGACACCGGGGAGCTGTTTTTT
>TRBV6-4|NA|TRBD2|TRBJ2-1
CASSDIAGGTNEQFF
TGTGCCAGCAGTGACATAGCGGGAGGGACCAATGAGCAGTTCTTC
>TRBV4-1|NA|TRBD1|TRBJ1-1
CASSQETGLPEAFF
TGCGCCAGCAGCCAAGAGACAGGGCTCCCTGAAGCTTTCTTT
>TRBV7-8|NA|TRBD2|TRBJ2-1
CASSAIRAGTRRGNEQFF
TGTGCCAGCAGCGCTATAAGGGCCGGGACTAGAAGGGGCAATGAGCAGTTCTTC
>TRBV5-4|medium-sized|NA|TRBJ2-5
CASSWRGVGQETQYF
TGTGCCAGCAGCTGGCGTGGGGTTGGCCAAGAGACCCAGTACTTC
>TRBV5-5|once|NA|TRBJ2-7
CASSLYNSYEQYF
TGTGCCAGCAGCCTCTACAACTCCTACGAGCAGTACTTC
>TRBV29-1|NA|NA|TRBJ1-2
CSVDTGLRYGYTF
TGCAGCGTTGATACAGGGCTGCGCTATGGCTACACCTTC